This T cell receptor beta chain was found in a study of T cell changes during pregnancy in multiple sclerosis. Generated by immunoSEQ multiplex PCR, the TCRdb table keeps only in-frame clones and is missing some. Found here are 70,000 to 95,000 clones, roughly 91% of them singletons; the top ten hold approximately 4.7%. The sequencing here drew on peripheral blood, taken in the first trimester of pregnancy. The origin of this receptor is a female donor with multiple sclerosis, enrolled in a pregnancy study.

For the CDR3, the DNA is TGTGCCAGCAGCTTAGGGGGAGGTCAACTGTTTTTT. Translation: CASSLGGGQLFF. The V and J genes are TRBV11-2 and TRBJ1-4; D unclear. V lost 1 base to trimming and J lost 12 bases, with 9 bases between them. The CDR3 extends over 12 amino acids. CDR1 is SGHAT and CDR2 is FQNNGV in the germline V gene. The whole variable domain, remainder taken from reference TRBV11-2 and TRBJ1-4, is EAGVAQSPRYKIIEKRQSVAFWCNPISGHATLYWYQQILGQGPKLLIQFQNNGVVDDSQLPKDRFSAERLKGVDSTLKIQPAKLEDSAVYLCASSLGGGQLFFGSGTQLSVL.